A selection of T cell receptor beta chains follows, all from one sample in a study of T cell responses to AZD1222 COVID-19 vaccine. Using immunoSEQ multiplex PCR, the repertoire was profiled, and TCRdb retains in-frame clones only, with some absent. In the table there are over 90,000 clones, roughly nine tenths of which are singletons. Material: peripheral blood, obtained 28 days after the second AZD1222 dose. Receptors were obtained from an adult who received the AZD1222 COVID-19 vaccine. The CDR3 runs from the conserved cysteine through the conserved F or W. The order of the fields is D gene, clone size, J gene, V gene, CDR3 protein, CDR3 DNA. D genes are given only for firm matches. Expanded clones are given a class, and other clones once, few, many or no size at all.

d_call: TRBD1; clone_size: once; j_call: TRBJ1-6; v_call: TRBV19; cdr3_aa: CASSTYAGTDYSPLHF; cdr3_nt: TGTGCCAGTAGTACATACGCCGGGACAGATTATTCACCCCTCCACTTT
d_call: .; clone_size: .; j_call: TRBJ1-6; v_call: TRBV4-3; cdr3_aa: CASSQDTGSRNSPLHF; cdr3_nt: TGCGCCAGCAGCCAAGATACAGGGAGCCGTAATTCACCCCTCCACTTT
d_call: .; clone_size: .; j_call: TRBJ2-3; v_call: TRBV30; cdr3_aa: CAWSPKTVGGWDF; cdr3_nt: TGTGCCTGGAGTCCGAAGACAGTTGGGGGTTGGGATTTT
d_call: .; clone_size: .; j_call: TRBJ1-1; v_call: TRBV11-2; cdr3_aa: CASSIPGGSAFF; cdr3_nt: TGTGCCAGCAGCATCCCGGGTGGGTCAGCTTTCTTT
d_call: .; clone_size: .; j_call: TRBJ1-5; v_call: TRBV4-2; cdr3_aa: CASSQDGGDQPQHF; cdr3_nt: TGTGCCAGCAGCCAAGATGGAGGGGATCAGCCCCAGCATTTT
d_call: .; clone_size: .; j_call: TRBJ1-2; v_call: TRBV10-3; cdr3_aa: CAISESGRAYGYTF; cdr3_nt: TGTGCCATCAGTGAGTCAGGGAGAGCCTATGGCTACACCTTC
d_call: TRBD1; clone_size: .; j_call: TRBJ1-2; v_call: TRBV7-2; cdr3_aa: CASSSIRDRGQGYTF; cdr3_nt: TGTGCCAGCAGCTCCATCCGGGACAGGGGGCAGGGCTACACCTTC
d_call: .; clone_size: .; j_call: TRBJ1-5; v_call: TRBV2; cdr3_aa: CASSRDRYSNQPQHF; cdr3_nt: TGTGCCAGCAGCCGTGACAGATATAGCAATCAGCCCCAGCATTTT
d_call: TRBD2; clone_size: .; j_call: TRBJ2-4; v_call: TRBV7-2; cdr3_aa: CASNQAAGGPSKNIQYF; cdr3_nt: TGTGCCAGCAACCAAGCGGCGGGGGGGCCCTCCAAAAACATTCAGTACTTC
d_call: .; clone_size: .; j_call: TRBJ1-1; v_call: TRBV29-1; cdr3_aa: CSVGRPADTEAFF; cdr3_nt: TGCAGCGTTGGTCGCCCGGCGGACACTGAAGCTTTCTTT
d_call: .; clone_size: .; j_call: TRBJ1-3; v_call: TRBV5-4; cdr3_aa: CASGPTPRGNTIYF; cdr3_nt: TGTGCCAGCGGCCCGACGCCGAGAGGAAACACCATATATTTT
d_call: TRBD1; clone_size: .; j_call: TRBJ1-2; v_call: TRBV7-3; cdr3_aa: CASSLGQGGGYTF; cdr3_nt: TGTGCCAGCAGCTTGGGACAGGGTGGAGGCTACACCTTC
d_call: .; clone_size: .; j_call: TRBJ1-6; v_call: TRBV19; cdr3_aa: CASRLRGRSSPLHF; cdr3_nt: TGTGCCAGTCGCTTACGGGGCCGTAGTTCACCCCTCCACTTT
d_call: TRBD1; clone_size: .; j_call: TRBJ1-1; v_call: TRBV2; cdr3_aa: CASSGTGGFEAFF; cdr3_nt: TGTGCCAGCAGCGGGACAGGGGGTTTTGAAGCTTTCTTT
d_call: TRBD2; clone_size: .; j_call: TRBJ2-1; v_call: TRBV19; cdr3_aa: CASSFSGGYNEQFF; cdr3_nt: TGTGCCAGTAGTTTTAGCGGGGGGTACAATGAGCAGTTCTTC
d_call: TRBD1; clone_size: .; j_call: TRBJ1-1; v_call: TRBV29-1; cdr3_aa: CSVGWTGTCCLMNTEAFF; cdr3_nt: TGCAGCGTAGGGTGGACAGGGACGTGTTGCCTAATGAACACTGAAGCTTTCTTT
d_call: .; clone_size: .; j_call: TRBJ1-5; v_call: TRBV2; cdr3_aa: CASTGGRSAQPQHF; cdr3_nt: TGTGCCAGCACGGGGGGGAGGTCTGCTCAGCCCCAGCATTTT
d_call: .; clone_size: .; j_call: TRBJ2-1; v_call: TRBV4-2; cdr3_aa: CASSQDTDSSYNEQFF; cdr3_nt: TGTGCCAGCAGCCAAGACACAGACAGCTCCTACAATGAGCAGTTCTTC
d_call: TRBD1; clone_size: .; j_call: TRBJ1-1; v_call: TRBV19; cdr3_aa: CASSGQVNTEAFF; cdr3_nt: TGTGCCAGTAGTGGACAGGTGAACACTGAAGCTTTCTTT
d_call: .; clone_size: .; j_call: TRBJ2-5; v_call: TRBV9; cdr3_aa: CASSVGGEETQYF; cdr3_nt: TGTGCCAGCAGCGTGGGCGGCGAAGAGACCCAGTACTTC
d_call: .; clone_size: .; j_call: TRBJ1-1; v_call: TRBV5-5; cdr3_aa: CASSLGTTNTEAFF; cdr3_nt: TGTGCCAGCAGCTTGGGGACAACGAACACTGAAGCTTTCTTT
d_call: .; clone_size: .; j_call: TRBJ2-7; v_call: TRBV4-3; cdr3_aa: CASSQGVAGAYEQYF; cdr3_nt: TGCGCCAGCAGCCAAGGGGTAGCTGGGGCCTACGAGCAGTACTTC
d_call: .; clone_size: .; j_call: TRBJ1-4; v_call: TRBV7-9; cdr3_aa: CASSRRQDPYEKLFF; cdr3_nt: TGTGCCAGCAGCCGACGACAGGACCCTTATGAAAAACTGTTTTTT
d_call: TRBD1; clone_size: .; j_call: TRBJ1-2; v_call: TRBV9; cdr3_aa: CASSVATGGSYYGYTF; cdr3_nt: TGTGCCAGCAGCGTAGCTACAGGGGGAAGTTACTATGGCTACACCTTC
d_call: .; clone_size: .; j_call: TRBJ1-1; v_call: TRBV5-1; cdr3_aa: CASSPDGQYEAFF; cdr3_nt: TGCGCCAGCAGCCCCGACGGACAGTATGAAGCTTTCTTT
d_call: .; clone_size: .; j_call: TRBJ2-7; v_call: TRBV19; cdr3_aa: CASSIDLTRRYEQYF; cdr3_nt: TGTGCCAGTAGTATAGATTTGACACGTCGCTACGAGCAGTACTTC
d_call: .; clone_size: once; j_call: TRBJ1-2; v_call: TRBV19; cdr3_aa: CALKGGDGYTF; cdr3_nt: TGTGCCCTTAAGGGCGGGGATGGCTACACCTTC
d_call: .; clone_size: .; j_call: TRBJ1-5; v_call: TRBV28; cdr3_aa: CASSLGRNSNQPQHF; cdr3_nt: TGTGCCAGCAGTTTAGGCCGGAACAGCAATCAGCCCCAGCATTTT
d_call: TRBD2; clone_size: .; j_call: TRBJ2-1; v_call: TRBV7-2; cdr3_aa: CASSLGGGIRQFF; cdr3_nt: TGTGCCAGCAGCTTAGGGGGGGGGATTAGGCAGTTCTTC
d_call: TRBD1; clone_size: .; j_call: TRBJ1-6; v_call: TRBV10-3; cdr3_aa: CATGQGQNSPLHF; cdr3_nt: TGTGCCACCGGACAGGGTCAGAATTCACCCCTCCACTTT
d_call: .; clone_size: .; j_call: TRBJ2-2; v_call: TRBV4-1; cdr3_aa: CASSQDGGGSNTGELFF; cdr3_nt: TGCGCCAGCAGCCAAGACGGCGGGGGCAGTAACACCGGGGAGCTGTTTTTT
d_call: TRBD1; clone_size: .; j_call: TRBJ2-1; v_call: TRBV24-1; cdr3_aa: CATSRDSANEQFF; cdr3_nt: TGTGCCACCAGCCGGGACAGTGCCAATGAGCAGTTCTTC
d_call: .; clone_size: once; j_call: TRBJ1-1; v_call: TRBV14; cdr3_aa: CASSPYQSTEAFF; cdr3_nt: TGTGCCAGCAGTCCATACCAGAGCACTGAAGCTTTCTTT
d_call: .; clone_size: .; j_call: TRBJ2-5; v_call: TRBV19; cdr3_aa: CASSIWGQVGQETQYF; cdr3_nt: TGTGCCAGTAGTATCTGGGGGCAGGTGGGCCAAGAGACCCAGTACTTC
d_call: .; clone_size: .; j_call: TRBJ1-1; v_call: TRBV7-9; cdr3_aa: CASSLVVQNTEAFF; cdr3_nt: TGTGCCAGCAGCTTAGTTGTCCAGAACACTGAAGCTTTCTTT
d_call: .; clone_size: .; j_call: TRBJ2-3; v_call: TRBV2; cdr3_aa: CASSVGGVSDTQYF; cdr3_nt: TGTGCCAGCAGTGTTGGGGGCGTATCAGATACGCAGTATTTT
d_call: TRBD1; clone_size: .; j_call: TRBJ1-4; v_call: TRBV7-2; cdr3_aa: CASSWDRGEKLFF; cdr3_nt: TGTGCCAGCAGTTGGGACAGGGGTGAAAAACTGTTTTTT
d_call: TRBD1; clone_size: .; j_call: TRBJ1-5; v_call: TRBV29-1; cdr3_aa: CSVEDSRTGAQHF; cdr3_nt: TGCAGCGTTGAAGATTCCAGGACAGGGGCCCAGCATTTT
d_call: .; clone_size: .; j_call: TRBJ1-4; v_call: TRBV5-1; cdr3_aa: CASSPQRGHNEKLFF; cdr3_nt: TGCGCCAGCAGCCCCCAGAGGGGACATAATGAAAAACTGTTTTTT
d_call: .; clone_size: .; j_call: TRBJ1-1; v_call: TRBV3-1/TRBV3-2; cdr3_aa: CASSQESRSTEAFF; cdr3_nt: TGTGCCAGCAGCCAAGAATCCCGGTCCACTGAAGCTTTCTTT
d_call: .; clone_size: .; j_call: TRBJ2-4; v_call: TRBV5-5; cdr3_aa: CASSLGGGLENIQYF; cdr3_nt: TGTGCCAGCAGCCTCGGAGGGGGGTTGGAAAACATTCAGTACTTC
d_call: TRBD2; clone_size: .; j_call: TRBJ2-3; v_call: TRBV10-3; cdr3_aa: CAISGLAGPTDTQYF; cdr3_nt: TGTGCCATCAGCGGACTAGCGGGGCCCACAGATACGCAGTATTTT
d_call: TRBD1; clone_size: .; j_call: TRBJ1-5; v_call: TRBV4-2; cdr3_aa: CASSQTGQGARPQHF; cdr3_nt: TGTGCCAGCAGCCAAACCGGACAGGGGGCTCGGCCCCAGCATTTT
d_call: .; clone_size: .; j_call: TRBJ2-2; v_call: TRBV27; cdr3_aa: CASRAPGLKPGELFF; cdr3_nt: TGTGCCAGCAGAGCCCCGGGTCTTAAACCCGGGGAGCTGTTTTTT
d_call: .; clone_size: .; j_call: TRBJ2-3; v_call: TRBV6-2/TRBV6-3; cdr3_aa: CASSNRAPWDTQYF; cdr3_nt: TGTGCCAGCAGTAACCGGGCCCCATGGGATACGCAGTATTTT
d_call: TRBD1; clone_size: .; j_call: TRBJ1-5; v_call: TRBV7-2; cdr3_aa: CASSVEGAGSNQPQHF; cdr3_nt: TGTGCCAGCAGCGTAGAGGGGGCAGGGAGCAATCAGCCCCAGCATTTT
d_call: TRBD2; clone_size: .; j_call: TRBJ2-1; v_call: TRBV5-8; cdr3_aa: CASSLRGGGSYNEQFF; cdr3_nt: TGTGCCAGCAGCTTGCGCGGGGGAGGATCCTACAATGAGCAGTTCTTC
d_call: .; clone_size: .; j_call: TRBJ1-2; v_call: TRBV28; cdr3_aa: CASSFVHRGVRGYTF; cdr3_nt: TGTGCCAGCAGTTTCGTACACCGAGGGGTCCGGGGCTACACCTTC
d_call: .; clone_size: .; j_call: TRBJ2-2; v_call: TRBV7-8; cdr3_aa: CASSLMLTGPGELFF; cdr3_nt: TGTGCCAGCAGCCTTATGTTGACAGGTCCCGGGGAGCTGTTTTTT
d_call: TRBD1; clone_size: .; j_call: TRBJ1-1; v_call: TRBV5-8; cdr3_aa: CASRSDRGVWRNTEAFF; cdr3_nt: TGTGCCAGCAGATCCGACAGGGGTGTTTGGAGGAACACTGAAGCTTTCTTT
d_call: .; clone_size: .; j_call: TRBJ2-2; v_call: TRBV19; cdr3_aa: CASSTGNTGELFF; cdr3_nt: TGTGCCAGTAGTACCGGAAACACCGGGGAGCTGTTTTTT
d_call: TRBD2; clone_size: .; j_call: TRBJ2-1; v_call: TRBV25-1; cdr3_aa: CASSDPGVAGEVEQFF; cdr3_nt: TGTGCCAGCAGTGACCCCGGGGTAGCGGGGGAGGTTGAGCAGTTCTTC
d_call: .; clone_size: .; j_call: TRBJ1-1; v_call: TRBV14; cdr3_aa: CASSQVSGLNTEAFF; cdr3_nt: TGTGCCAGCAGCCAAGTATCAGGGTTGAACACTGAAGCTTTCTTT